The 6 T cell receptor beta chains in this list originate from one sample, sequenced in a study of T cell responses to AZD1222 COVID-19 vaccine. Some clones are missing from TCRdb's copy, which holds only in-frame ones; the method was immunoSEQ multiplex PCR. The table shows around 220,000 clones, with around 94% occurring only once. The sequenced sample was peripheral blood, obtained 28 days after the second dose of the MenACWY control vaccine. The receptors were sampled from an adult who received the MenACWY meningococcal vaccine as a control.

This chain links TRBV6-5 with TRBJ1-1, with D hard to call. Trimming shortened V by 2 bases and J by 2 bases, and 6 bases separated the two germline ends. The CDR3 is made up of 13 amino acids. Germline V gene lookup returns CDR1 MNHEY and CDR2 SVGAGI. CDR3 sequence (DNA): TGTGCCAGCAGTTACGCCAGTAACACTGAAGCTTTCTTT. Translation: CASSYASNTEAFF.

In this sample, this clone turned up once. The V and J genes are TRBV29-1 and TRBJ2-1; 7 bases agree with TRBD2. V shed 0 bases and J 4 bases; nucleotides not matched to a gene: 0. Germline CDR1 reads SQVTM; CDR2 reads ANQGSEA. The length of the CDR3 is 13 residues. The CDR3 sequence: CSVEEGGYNEQFF. As DNA, the CDR3 is TGCAGCGTTGAAGAGGGAGGGTACAATGAGCAGTTCTTC.

V and J are TRBV27 and TRBJ2-7; the D is unclear. The CDR3 extends over 13 amino acids. CDR1 is MNHEY and CDR2 is SMNVEV in the germline V gene (reference sequence). Trimming removed 2 bases from V and 4 bases from J, with 9 bases in between. For the CDR3, the DNA is TGTGCCAGCAGTTTAAGTACGTCTTACGAGCAGTACTTC. Protein sequence: CASSLSTSYEQYF.

The chain carries TRBV15 and TRBJ2-7; 7 nucleotides align to TRBD1. J was trimmed by 0 bases and V by 5 bases; bases with no gene match: 16. This CDR3 spans 18 amino acids. Per the germline V gene, CDR1 is LNHNV and CDR2 is YYDKDF (reference sequence). The CDR3 region is CATSAHPGQSIGSYEQYF. The CDR3 DNA follows: TGTGCCACCAGCGCCCACCCGGGACAGTCTATCGGCTCCTACGAGCAGTACTTC.

The J gene is TRBJ2-7, the V gene TRBV3-1 (or the pseudogene TRBV3-2); tentative D call: TRBD2 (5 bases). V was shortened by 0 bases and J by 7 bases, with 7 bases between the two germline ends. The CDR3 runs to 12 residues. Per the germline V gene, CDR1 is LGHDT and CDR2 is YNNKEL (reference sequence). DNA of the CDR3: TGTGCCAGCAGCCAAGATCGGAGGGAGCAGTACTTC. Its translation: CASSQDRREQYF.

This sequence joins TRBV27 and TRBJ1-2; a possible D gene is TRBD1 (5 bases). In germline, CDR1 is MNHEY, CDR2 SMNVEV (reference sequence). Deletions cut 0 bases from V and 2 bases from J, with 7 bases between. This CDR3 has 14 amino acids. The CDR3 bases are TGTGCCAGCAGTTTATCGGAGGGGAACTATGGCTACACCTTC. This sequence encodes CASSLSEGNYGYTF.